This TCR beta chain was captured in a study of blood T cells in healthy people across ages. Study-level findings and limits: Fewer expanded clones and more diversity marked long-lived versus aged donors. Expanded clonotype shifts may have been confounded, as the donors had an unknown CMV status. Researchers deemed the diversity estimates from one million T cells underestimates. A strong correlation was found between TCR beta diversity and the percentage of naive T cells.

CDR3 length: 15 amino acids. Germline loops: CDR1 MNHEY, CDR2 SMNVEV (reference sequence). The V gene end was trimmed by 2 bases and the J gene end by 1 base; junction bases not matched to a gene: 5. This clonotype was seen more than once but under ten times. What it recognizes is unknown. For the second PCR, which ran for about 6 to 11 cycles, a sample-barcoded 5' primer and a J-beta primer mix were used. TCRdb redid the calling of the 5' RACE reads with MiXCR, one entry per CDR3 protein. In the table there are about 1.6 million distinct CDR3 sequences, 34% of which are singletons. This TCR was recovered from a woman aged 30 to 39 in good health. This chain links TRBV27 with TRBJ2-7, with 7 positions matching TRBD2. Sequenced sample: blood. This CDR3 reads CASSLRRLASYEQYF. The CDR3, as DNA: TGTGCCAGCAGTTTAAGGAGACTAGCTTCCTACGAGCAGTACTTC.